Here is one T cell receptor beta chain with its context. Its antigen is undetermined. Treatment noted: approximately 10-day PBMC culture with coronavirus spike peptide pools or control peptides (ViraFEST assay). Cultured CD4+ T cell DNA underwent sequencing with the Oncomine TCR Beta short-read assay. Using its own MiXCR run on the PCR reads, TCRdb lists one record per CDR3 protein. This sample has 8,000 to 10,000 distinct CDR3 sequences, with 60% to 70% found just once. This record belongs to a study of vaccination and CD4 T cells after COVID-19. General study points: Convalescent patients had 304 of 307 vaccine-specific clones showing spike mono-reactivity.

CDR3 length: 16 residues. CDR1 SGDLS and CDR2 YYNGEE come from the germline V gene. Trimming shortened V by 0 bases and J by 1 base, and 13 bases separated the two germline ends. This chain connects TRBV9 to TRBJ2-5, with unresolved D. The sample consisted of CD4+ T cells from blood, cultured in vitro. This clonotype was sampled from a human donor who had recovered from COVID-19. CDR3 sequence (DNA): TGTGCCAGCAGCGTAGAGCCTCGAGGCGGCCAAGAGACCCAGTACTTC. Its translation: CASSVEPRGGQETQYF.